These 2 T cell receptor beta chains were sequenced from one sample in a study of T cells in localized non-small cell lung cancer. Produced via immunoSEQ multiplex PCR; TCRdb's table is partial and in-frame only. The sample has under 100,000 clones, around 90% seen once. Sequences were derived from peripheral blood, sampled before any cancer treatment. These receptors were obtained from a woman between 40 and 69 years old with stage I squamous cell lung carcinoma.

The V gene is TRBV4-1, the J gene TRBJ1-2; 9 positions agree with TRBD1. The CDR3 length is 16 residues. Germline trimming cut 1 base from V and 3 bases from J; bases unmatched to any gene: 6. The germline CDR1 and CDR2 sequences are MGHRA and YSYEKL. CDR3 DNA sequence: TGCGCCAGCAGCCAAGCCCGGGACAGGGCCCACTATGGCTACACCTTC. This sequence encodes CASSQARDRAHYGYTF.

The gene calls are TRBV4-1 and TRBJ1-2; D is possibly TRBD1 (6 bases). The CDR3 totals 15 residues. Germline V gene data show CDR1 as MGHRA and CDR2 as YSYEKL. The V gene lost 3 bases and the J gene lost 4 bases, with 15 bases spanning the gap. The CDR3 bases are TGCGCCAGCAGCCAGTCCGACAGGTCCAGCTATGGCTACACCTTC. This sequence encodes CASSQSDRSSYGYTF.